Presented here are 24 T cell receptor beta chains from one specimen sequenced in a study of blood T cell repertoires in COVID-19. The table came from immunoSEQ multiplex PCR; TCRdb's copy has only in-frame clones and leaves some out. Counted here are approximately 37,000 clones, approximately 91% occurring once; the ten biggest clones make up 20% to 25%. The sequenced material came from peripheral blood. The receptors were gathered from a man aged 50 or older with active COVID-19.

This chain links TRBV7-3 with TRBJ1-5; D not resolved. Germline values: CDR1 SGHTA, CDR2 FQGTGA. This CDR3 is 14 amino acids long. The V and J ends lost 1 base and 8 bases respectively, with 12 bases between them. The CDR3 is CASSLRPGSKPQHF. The CDR3 DNA is TGTGCCAGCAGCTTAAGGCCCGGTAGCAAGCCCCAGCATTTT.

The gene calls are TRBV30 and TRBJ1-5; D possibly corresponds to TRBD1 (5 bases). Germline CDR1 reads GTSNPN; CDR2 reads SVGIG (reference sequence). The CDR3 contains 15 residues. Between the trimmed V and J ends, which lost 5 bases and 0 bases, there was a span of 14 bases. In DNA form, the CDR3 reads TGTGCCTGGGTCCCCGGGGGATATAGCAATCAGCCCCAGCATTTT. Translation gives CAWVPGGYSNQPQHF.

This chain links TRBV6-5 with TRBJ2-7, with 11 bases aligning to TRBD2. V lost 0 bases, J lost 6 bases, and 1 base stayed unmatched. Germline lookup yields CDR1 MNHEY and CDR2 SVGAGI. The CDR3 runs 14 residues. CDR3 amino acids: CASSYSLAGAEQYF. The CDR3 nucleotides are TGTGCCAGCAGTTACTCACTAGCGGGAGCCGAGCAGTACTTC.

The rearrangement joins TRBV7-6 to TRBJ2-5; D is possibly TRBD2 (6 bases). The CDR3 runs to 13 residues. V was trimmed by 6 bases and J by 5 bases, leaving 13 bases between them. Germline assignment: CDR1 SGHVS and CDR2 FNYEAQ. The CDR3 loop is CASRARDFETQYF. DNA of the CDR3: TGTGCCAGCAGAGCGCGGGACTTTGAGACCCAGTACTTC.

This clone was observed a few times. V and J are TRBV11-3 and TRBJ1-5; TRBD1 is a possible D gene (5 bases). Germline V gives CDR1 SGHNT, CDR2 YENEEA. V dropped 5 bases and J dropped 7 bases, with 15 bases sitting between them. This CDR3 is built from 14 residues. In DNA form, the CDR3 reads TGTGCCAGCAGCCCGGGCGGGGACGGGCAGCCCCAGCATTTT. The encoded protein is CASSPGGDGQPQHF.

This chain links TRBV6-5 with TRBJ1-4; 9 nucleotides line up with TRBD1. Germline V gene lookup returns CDR1 MNHEY and CDR2 SVGAGI. The CDR3 is 15 residues long. J was trimmed by 6 bases and V by 3 bases; bases with no gene match: 5. CDR3 protein: CASSYTGTGYEKLFF. The DNA of the CDR3 is TGTGCCAGCAGTTATACCGGGACAGGGTATGAAAAACTGTTTTTT.

This chain links TRBV4-3 with TRBJ2-2; the D gene is possibly TRBD2 (5 bases). The CDR3 is made up of 15 amino acids. Trimming stripped 0 bases from V and 5 bases from J, with 10 bases between. Germline CDR1 is LGHNA and CDR2 is YSLEER. The DNA for the CDR3 is TGCGCCAGCAGCCAAGAGCGCGGCGGGACCGGGGAGCTGTTTTTT. This gives the protein CASSQERGGTGELFF.

This chain connects TRBV5-1 to TRBJ1-1; TRBD1 is a possible D gene (5 bases). V lost 0 bases, J lost 5 bases, and 11 bases lay in between. The CDR3 spans 14 residues. The germline V gene has CDR1 SGHRS and CDR2 YFSETQ. The CDR3: CASSLVGVGTEAFF. CDR3 DNA sequence: TGCGCCAGCAGCTTGGTAGGGGTTGGAACTGAAGCTTTCTTT.

This clone was seen only a few times. The V call is TRBV7-2, the J call TRBJ2-7; no firm D call. CDR1 SGHTA and CDR2 FQGNSA come from the germline V gene. V gave up 1 base and J gave up 2 bases, with 9 bases separating them. The CDR3 consists of 14 residues. CDR3 DNA sequence: TGTGCCAGCAGCTTAGTGGGTGGGCCCTACGAGCAGTACTTC. The encoded protein is CASSLVGGPYEQYF.

The genes are TRBV18 and TRBJ2-1; a possible D gene is TRBD1 (5 bases). The CDR3 is made up of 16 amino acids. Trimming took off 5 bases at V and 0 bases at J, with 14 bases between the two ends. CDR1 and CDR2 (germline): KGHSH, LQKENI. This chain's CDR3 is CASSLTAESSYNEQFF. The CDR3 DNA reads as TGTGCCAGCTCATTGACAGCTGAGAGCTCCTACAATGAGCAGTTCTTC.

The chain recombines TRBV3-1 (or the pseudogene TRBV3-2) with TRBJ2-7; TRBD1 aligns across 9 bases. The CDR3 is 14 residues long. With 4 bases clipped from V and 3 bases from J, the junction kept 4 bases outside the gene matches. Germline V gene lookup returns CDR1 LGHDT and CDR2 YNNKEL (reference sequence). The CDR3 here is CASSRGDRVYEQYF. The CDR3 coding sequence is TGTGCCAGCAGCCGAGGGGACAGGGTCTACGAGCAGTACTTC.

The chain has TRBV7-8 and TRBJ2-3; 8 bases are shared with TRBD1. The germline V gene has CDR1 SGHVS and CDR2 FQNEAQ. The CDR3 totals 15 residues. V gave up 1 base and J gave up 4 bases; unmatched junction bases: 4. The chain's CDR3 is CASSLGSGGPDTQYF. The CDR3 nucleotides are TGTGCCAGCAGCTTAGGGTCAGGGGGCCCAGATACGCAGTATTTT.

This clone has just a few counts. The V gene is TRBV27, the J gene TRBJ1-4; 8 bases fit TRBD1. The CDR3 spans 16 residues. With V trimmed by 8 bases and J by 0 bases, 8 bases remained unmatched. Germline CDR1 and CDR2: MNHEY and SMNVEV (reference sequence). CDR3 sequence reads: CASGPGQVPTNEKLFF. CDR3 nucleotides: TGTGCCAGCGGCCCGGGACAGGTTCCAACTAATGAAAAACTGTTTTTT.

V is TRBV5-6 and J is TRBJ1-2, with D unclear. V was shortened by 4 bases and J by 1 base, with 5 bases between the two germline ends. Germline lookup yields CDR1 SGHDT and CDR2 YYEEEE. The CDR3 has 12 amino acids. This CDR3 reads CASSTYNYGYTF. CDR3 bases: TGTGCCAGCAGCACATATAACTATGGCTACACCTTC.

A remark on this clone: The same CDR3 also results from other DNA sequences found in this sample. V is TRBV9 and J is TRBJ2-7, with a possible D match to TRBD2 (6 bases). Trimming left V 2 bases short and J 3 bases short, with 9 bases between. Germline values: CDR1 SGDLS, CDR2 YYNGEE. This CDR3 has 13 amino acids. As DNA, the CDR3 is TGTGCCAGCAGCGTGGGGGGAGACTACGAGCAGTACTTC. This gives the protein CASSVGGDYEQYF.

V usage is TRBV5-6 and J usage is TRBJ1-5, with D possibly being TRBD1 (5 bases). The CDR3 has 15 residues. V was clipped by 0 bases and J by 4 bases, with 11 bases between them. Germline loops: CDR1 SGHDT, CDR2 YYEEEE. The CDR3 DNA follows: TGTGCCAGCAGCTTGGCCATCAGGGCAAATCAGCCCCAGCATTTT. Amino acid sequence: CASSLAIRANQPQHF.

The rearrangement joins TRBV6-2 or TRBV6-3 to TRBJ2-2; maybe TRBD1 (6 bases). Germline V CDR1 and CDR2: MNHEY, SVGEGT. The CDR3 has 14 residues. The V gene lost 4 bases and the J gene lost 5 bases, with 11 bases spanning the gap. The CDR3 nucleotides read TGTGCCAGCAGTTGGGGACAAACAACCGGGGAGCTGTTTTTT. This codes for CASSWGQTTGELFF.

The CDR3 DNA reads as TGTGCCAGCAGCTTACGGGGACAGGGACCCTACGAGCAGTACTTC. Residues: CASSLRGQGPYEQYF. The chain employs TRBV11-3 and TRBJ2-7; 9 nucleotides agree with TRBD1. The CDR3 is made up of 15 amino acids. Losses at the gene ends were 2 bases for V and 2 bases for J; bases not matched to a gene: 4. Per germline, CDR1 SGHNT and CDR2 YENEEA.

The V gene is TRBV7-9, the J gene TRBJ2-7; 8 bases are a match to TRBD2. V was pared by 4 bases and J by 7 bases, with 6 bases of the junction left unmatched. Germline V gene data show CDR1 as SEHNR and CDR2 as FQNEAQ (reference sequence). The CDR3 has 13 residues. CDR3 nucleotides: TGTGCCAGCAGCTCCGGGGGGGGCGGTGAGCAGTACTTC. Translating it yields CASSSGGGGEQYF.

CDR3 region: CASSLVASGRAGGELFF. As DNA, the CDR3 is TGCGCCAGCAGCTTGGTGGCTAGCGGGAGGGCCGGCGGGGAGCTGTTTTTT. The chain employs TRBV5-1 and TRBJ2-2, with 12 bases aligning to TRBD2. The CDR3 is made up of 17 amino acids. Germline assignment: CDR1 SGHRS and CDR2 YFSETQ. V shed 0 bases and J 7 bases; nucleotides not matched to a gene: 7.

V usage is TRBV7-9 and J usage is TRBJ2-5; 7 positions agree with TRBD1. This CDR3 has 15 residues. V was pared by 0 bases and J by 5 bases, with 6 bases of the junction left unmatched. Germline V CDR1 and CDR2: SEHNR, FQNEAQ (reference sequence). The CDR3 spells CASSLAGTVWETQYF. The CDR3 coding sequence is TGTGCCAGCAGCTTAGCTGGGACAGTCTGGGAGACCCAGTACTTC.

V usage is TRBV7-9 and J usage is TRBJ1-1, with 9 bases aligning to TRBD1. The CDR3 length is 15 residues. From germline, CDR1 is SEHNR and CDR2 FQNEAQ (reference sequence). J gave up 1 base and V 6 bases, and 6 bases lay outside the gene matches. CDR3 in DNA: TGTGCCAGCAGGGCCGGGACAGGGCAGAACACTGAAGCTTTCTTT. This gives the protein CASRAGTGQNTEAFF.

This chain uses TRBV14 with TRBJ2-7; TRBD2 is a possible D gene (6 bases). Trimming stripped 1 base from V and 6 bases from J, with 13 bases between. CDR1 is SGHDN, CDR2 FVKESK, per germline. This CDR3 spans 14 amino acids. The CDR3 is CASSQALAAGEQYF. CDR3 sequence (DNA): TGTGCCAGCAGCCAAGCGCTAGCAGCGGGCGAGCAGTACTTC.

This rearrangement joins TRBV28 to TRBJ2-3, with 7 bases matching TRBD2. Germline lookup yields CDR1 MDHEN and CDR2 SYDVKM. The V gene end was trimmed by 6 bases and the J gene end by 6 bases; junction bases not matched to a gene: 0. The CDR3 runs to 11 residues. CDR3 in DNA: TGTGCCAGCAGGGGGGGGGATACGCAGTATTTT. It is translated as CASRGGDTQYF.